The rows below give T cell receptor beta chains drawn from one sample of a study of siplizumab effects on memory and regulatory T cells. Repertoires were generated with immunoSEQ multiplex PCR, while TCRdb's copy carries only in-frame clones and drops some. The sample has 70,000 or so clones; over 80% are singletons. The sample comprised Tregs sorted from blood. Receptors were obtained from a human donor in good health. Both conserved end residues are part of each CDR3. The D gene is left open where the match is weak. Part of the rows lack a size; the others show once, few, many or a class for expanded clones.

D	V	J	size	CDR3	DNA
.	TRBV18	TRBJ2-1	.	CASSAGQPGPNEQFF	TGTGCCAGCTCAGCAGGACAGCCTGGACCAAATGAGCAGTTCTTC
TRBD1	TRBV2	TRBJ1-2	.	CASKTGTGNYGYTF	TGTGCCAGCAAGACTGGGACAGGGAACTATGGCTACACCTTC
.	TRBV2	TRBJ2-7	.	CASSKGSGPYEQYF	TGTGCCAGCAGTAAGGGCAGCGGCCCCTACGAGCAGTACTTC
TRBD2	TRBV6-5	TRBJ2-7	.	CASSYSQRDYEQYF	TGTGCCAGCAGTTACTCCCAGCGGGACTACGAGCAGTACTTC
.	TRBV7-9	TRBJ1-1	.	CASSLAQGTEAFF	TGTGCCAGCAGCTTAGCTCAGGGGACTGAAGCTTTCTTT
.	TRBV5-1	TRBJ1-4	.	CASRQGPTNEKLFF	TGCGCCAGCAGACAGGGACCAACTAATGAAAAACTGTTTTTT
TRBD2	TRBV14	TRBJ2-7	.	CASSQVAGGSYEQYF	TGTGCCAGCAGCCAAGTAGCGGGAGGTAGTTACGAGCAGTACTTC
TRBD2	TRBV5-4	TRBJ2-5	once	CASREAGRLGETQYF	TGTGCCAGCAGGGAAGCGGGACGGCTGGGCGAGACCCAGTACTTC
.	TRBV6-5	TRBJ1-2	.	CASSPGQTYYGYTF	TGTGCCAGCAGCCCCGGACAGACTTACTATGGCTACACCTTC
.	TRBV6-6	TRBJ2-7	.	CASSSPGRSIYEQYF	TGTGCCAGCAGTTCCCCGGGACGGAGTATCTACGAGCAGTACTTC
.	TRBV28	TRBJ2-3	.	CASSFVTVIGQSTDTQYF	TGTGCCAGCAGTTTCGTTACCGTAATTGGGCAGAGCACAGATACGCAGTATTTT
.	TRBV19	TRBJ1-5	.	CASSINPRANQPQHF	TGTGCCAGTAGTATTAACCCCAGGGCAAATCAGCCCCAGCATTTT
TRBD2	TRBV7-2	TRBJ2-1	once	CASSLRLAGSSYNEQFF	TGTGCCAGCAGCTTAAGGCTAGCGGGGAGCTCCTACAATGAGCAGTTCTTC
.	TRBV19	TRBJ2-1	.	CASSTAGFSEQFF	TGTGCCAGTAGTACGGCAGGGTTTAGTGAGCAGTTCTTC
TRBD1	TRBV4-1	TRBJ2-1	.	CASSQLGQGAYNEQFF	TGCGCCAGCAGCCAATTAGGACAGGGGGCGTACAATGAGCAGTTCTTC
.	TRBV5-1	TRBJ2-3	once	CASSFGQGPTDTQYF	TGCGCCAGCTCTTTCGGGCAGGGCCCCACGGATACGCAGTATTTT
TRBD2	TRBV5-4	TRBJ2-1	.	CASSGDGTSAQFF	TGTGCCAGCAGCGGGGATGGGACTAGCGCGCAGTTCTTC
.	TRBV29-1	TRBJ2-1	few	CSVGVRGYEQFF	TGCAGCGTTGGCGTGAGGGGCTATGAGCAGTTCTTC
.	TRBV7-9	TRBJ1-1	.	CASSLGWHKEAFF	TGTGCCAGCAGCTTAGGTTGGCACAAAGAAGCTTTCTTT
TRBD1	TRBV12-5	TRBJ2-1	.	CASGSGQGSYNEQFF	TGTGCTAGTGGTTCGGGACAGGGTTCCTACAATGAGCAGTTCTTC
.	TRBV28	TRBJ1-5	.	CASTLQGYSNQPQHF	TGTGCCAGCACGCTACAGGGATATAGCAATCAGCCCCAGCATTTT
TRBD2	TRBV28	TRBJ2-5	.	CASSFASGRWGETQYF	TGTGCCAGCAGTTTTGCTAGCGGGAGATGGGGAGAGACCCAGTACTTC
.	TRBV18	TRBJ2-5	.	CASSPPGHQRPTQYF	TGTGCCAGCTCACCACCAGGACACCAGCGCCCGACCCAGTACTTC
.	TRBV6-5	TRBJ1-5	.	CASTRDSNQPQHF	TGTGCCAGCACCAGGGATAGCAATCAGCCCCAGCATTTT
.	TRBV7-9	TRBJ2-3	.	CASSLGGTRTDTQYF	TGTGCCAGCAGCTTAGGTGGCACCCGCACAGATACGCAGTATTTT
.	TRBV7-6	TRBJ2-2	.	CASSPLLANTGELFF	TGTGCCAGCAGCCCTCTTCTAGCGAACACCGGGGAGCTGTTTTTT
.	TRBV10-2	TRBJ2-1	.	CASSEEYSYNEQFF	TGCGCCAGCAGTGAAGAGTACTCCTACAATGAGCAGTTCTTC
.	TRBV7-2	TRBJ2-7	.	CASSPQGAGEQYF	TGTGCCAGCAGCCCCCAGGGCGCGGGGGAGCAGTACTTC
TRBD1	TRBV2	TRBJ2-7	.	CASRGQGSSYEQYF	TGTGCCAGCAGAGGACAGGGGAGCTCCTACGAGCAGTACTTC
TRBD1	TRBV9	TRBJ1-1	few	CASSGQGAEAFF	TGTGCCAGCAGCGGACAGGGGGCTGAAGCTTTCTTT
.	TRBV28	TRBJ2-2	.	CASSLPWVAGGTGELFF	TGTGCCAGCAGTTTACCCTGGGTGGCAGGGGGGACCGGGGAGCTGTTTTTT
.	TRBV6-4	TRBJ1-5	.	CASSQGPAQPQHF	TGTGCCAGCAGCCAGGGGCCGGCTCAGCCCCAGCATTTT
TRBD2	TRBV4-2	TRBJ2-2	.	CASSQEGLAGVHGELFF	TGTGCCAGCAGCCAAGAGGGACTAGCGGGAGTACACGGGGAGCTGTTTTTT
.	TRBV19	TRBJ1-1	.	CASSINGIETEAFF	TGTGCCAGTAGTATAAATGGGATTGAGACTGAAGCTTTCTTT
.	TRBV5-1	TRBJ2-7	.	CASSADSEQYF	TGCGCCAGCAGCGCCGATTCCGAGCAGTACTTC
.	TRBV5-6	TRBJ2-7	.	CASSYRDEQYF	TGTGCCAGCAGCTACAGGGACGAGCAGTACTTC
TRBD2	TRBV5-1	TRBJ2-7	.	CASREGGAIYEQYF	TGCGCCAGCCGGGAGGGGGGTGCGATCTACGAGCAGTACTTC
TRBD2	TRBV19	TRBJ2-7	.	CASVGREGNYEQYF	TGTGCCAGCGTCGGGCGGGAGGGAAACTACGAGCAGTACTTC
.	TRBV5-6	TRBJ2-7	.	CASSLGLGRQGEQYF	TGTGCCAGCAGCTTGGGGCTGGGGAGACAAGGCGAGCAGTACTTC
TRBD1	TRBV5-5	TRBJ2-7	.	CASTRDPTGGEQYF	TGTGCCAGCACCCGGGACCCGACAGGGGGCGAGCAGTACTTC
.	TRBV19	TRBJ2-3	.	CASSIGASTDTQYF	TGTGCCAGTAGTATAGGGGCTTCCACAGATACGCAGTATTTT
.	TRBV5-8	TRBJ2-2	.	CASTTSLPTGELFF	TGTGCCAGCACCACTAGCCTTCCTACCGGGGAGCTGTTTTTT
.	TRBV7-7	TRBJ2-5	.	CASSRAAQETQYF	TGTGCTAGCAGCCGCGCGGCTCAAGAGACCCAGTACTTC
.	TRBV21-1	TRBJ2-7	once	CASSGPWDTASGSYEQYF	TGTGCCAGCAGCGGTCCTTGGGATACGGCTAGCGGATCCTACGAGCAGTACTTC
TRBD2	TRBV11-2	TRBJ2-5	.	CASSLLGASGYYQETQYF	TGTGCCAGCAGCTTACTGGGGGCTAGCGGGTATTACCAAGAGACCCAGTACTTC